Sequencing of this TCR beta chain was carried out in a study of human T cells and chemical hapten exposure. Study details: A roughly 2 cm by roughly 2 cm inner upper arm patch received 2% DPC for sensitization. Study outcomes and limitations: There were significantly more large CDR3 similarity clusters among expanded TCRs than among controls. Among TCRs, those above 1 in 1000 frequency were unaffected by DPC sensitization.

V lost 8 bases to trimming and J lost 5 bases; unmatched junction nucleotides: 9. The CDR3 runs to 14 residues. Germline CDR1 is SQVTM and CDR2 is ANQGSEA. About this clonotype: Its antigen is not identified.

Described time point: patch test 1, 2 weeks after DPC sensitization. As for treatment: therapeutic diphenylcyclopropenone sensitization with weekly scalp DPC. The library attached unique molecular identifiers to individual cDNA molecules. TCRdb reprocessed the RACE reads via MiXCR and lists one record per CDR3 protein. The repertoire holds roughly 200,000 distinct CDR3 sequences, with about 22% as singletons. The sequence came from a woman in her forties or fifties with alopecia areata. Some clones in this sample may be carry-over from other donors' samples. The sample here was whole blood, taken in connection with sensitization to the hapten diphenylcyclopropenone (DPC). The rearrangement joins TRBV29-1 to TRBJ2-1, with TRBD1 matching over 10 bases. CDR3: CSTRDRGVDNEQFF. The CDR3 DNA reads TGCAGCACCCGGGACAGGGGAGTGGACAATGAGCAGTTCTTC.